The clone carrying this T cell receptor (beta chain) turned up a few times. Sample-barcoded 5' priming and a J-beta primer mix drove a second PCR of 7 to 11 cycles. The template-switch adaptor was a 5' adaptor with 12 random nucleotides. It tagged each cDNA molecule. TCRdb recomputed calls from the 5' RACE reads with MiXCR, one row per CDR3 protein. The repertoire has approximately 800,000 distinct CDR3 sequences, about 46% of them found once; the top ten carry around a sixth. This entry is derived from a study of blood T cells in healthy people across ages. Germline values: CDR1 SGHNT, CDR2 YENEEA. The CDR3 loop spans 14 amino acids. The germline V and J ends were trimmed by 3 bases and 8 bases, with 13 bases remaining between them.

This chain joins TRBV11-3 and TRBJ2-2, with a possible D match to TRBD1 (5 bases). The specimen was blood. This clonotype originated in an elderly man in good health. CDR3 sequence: CASSFVQGPGELFF. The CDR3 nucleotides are TGTGCCAGCAGCTTTGTCCAGGGTCCTGGGGAGCTGTTTTTT.